The T cell receptor (beta chain) under discussion was sequenced for a study of cytomegalovirus exposure and HLA in healthy donors. Background on the study: HLA-typed donors were the source of some 85 million unique TCRs, which an early data release held. Study-level points and caveats: Immune exposure was documented only through CMV serostatus. As a later analysis revealed, most CMV-associated TCR beta chains appeared HLA-restricted. The study reported that TCR beta sequences accurately predicted HLA-A and HLA-B alleles in most subjects.

Researchers ran the PCR with 60 Vbeta and 13 Jbeta primers. Profiled with immunoSEQ multiplex PCR; TCRdb holds only in-frame clones, not every one. Its table lists fewer than 200,000 clones. Germline V lookup: CDR1 MNHNS, CDR2 SASEGT. V dropped 3 bases and J dropped 3 bases, with 12 bases sitting between them. The CDR3 is 15 amino acids. Turning to this clone: Its specificity is not known.

This sequence joins TRBV6-1 and TRBJ1-3, with D perhaps TRBD1 (5 bases). What was sequenced was PBMCs. This receptor was obtained from a man aged 30-40 years in good health and CMV-seronegative. CDR3 amino acids: CASSETGVLGNTIYF. The CDR3 DNA follows: TGTGCCAGCAGTGAGACGGGGGTACTTGGAAACACCATATATTTT.